This section outlines one TCR beta chain sequence together with its context. Its binding antigen is unknown. Per-nucleotide qualities are absent, and no much larger clonotype sits a single base away. The trial excluded patients who had a history of autoimmune disease or were on systemic immunosuppression. Peripheral blood for TCR sequencing was collected from all dose cohorts at baseline, on cycle 4 day 1, and on cycle 7 day 1. The samples were taken from a phase I, first-in-human, multicenter, open-label dose-escalation trial of ivuxolimab. Adults with locally advanced or metastatic melanoma, renal cell, hepatocellular, or head and neck squamous cell carcinoma were enrolled in the trial. Before TCR sequencing, CD4+ and CD8+ T cells were separately sorted from peripheral blood. The sample comes from a study of OX40 agonist ivuxolimab in advanced cancers. Turning to the overall study: Ivuxolimab was an agonistic, fully human IgG2 monoclonal antibody directed against OX40 (CD134), a costimulatory receptor. Of the approximately 54 patients in dose escalation, around 19 had hepatocellular carcinoma, around 15 had melanoma, 9 had renal cell carcinoma and 9 had head and neck cancer. In the dose-escalation cohort, approximately 82% of patients were male, and the mean age was approximately 60 years, with a range of about 23 to 85. Intravenous ivuxolimab was administered to patients every 2 weeks at six dose levels: 0.01, 0.1, 0.3, 1.5, 3 and 10 mg/kg. The point of sequencing TCRbeta in the periphery was to test whether ivuxolimab changed TCR sequence diversity and drove clonal T-cell expansion. The paper describes the monotherapy dose-escalation part (N ≈ 52 patients) of the phase I trial of ivuxolimab. Prior anti-PD-1, anti-PD-L1 or anti-CTLA-4 therapy was permitted, and approximately 40% of dose-escalation patients had received checkpoint inhibitors. Partial responses were achieved by three dose-escalation patients, of whom one had hepatocellular carcinoma and two had cutaneous melanoma.

V gives up 4 bases and J gives up 7 bases, and the segment between their germline ends measures 22 bases. The CDR3 has 16 amino acids, counting the end cysteine and phenylalanine. The entry retains the CDR3 DNA only, 48 bases that are in frame from base 1. The germline V gene supplies CDR1 SNHLY and CDR2 FYNNEI. To sequence the TCRbeta CDR3 region, genomic DNA was isolated from the sorted cells. TCRbeta CDR3 regions were sequenced using the immunoSEQ Assay. TCRdb provides this immuneACCESS table in a form limited to in-frame rearrangements. Some clones are lacking; in checked studies, under half of them reflect an unresolved V gene, and why the rest are absent is not known. The sample table lists 85,000 to 130,000 clones, 75% to 95% of them with a count of one. More than 0.25% of the sample is held by the ten biggest clonotypes. What the research found in general, with its limitations: At doses of 0.1 to 3.0 mg/kg, clonal expansion of both CD4+ and CD8+ T cells in blood was seen between baseline and week 6. On average, CD8+ T cells showed more expanded clones than CD4+ T cells after ivuxolimab. Which antigens the clonally expanded peripheral T cells were specific for was not determined. Low levels of normalized T-cell clonal expansion were also seen in some patients who did not respond. In the 0.1-3.0 mg/kg groups, partial responders had among the lowest normalized peripheral clonal expansion, particularly in CD8+ T cells.

The rearranged segments are TRBV2 and TRBJ2-5; the D gene is perhaps TRBD2, on 6 matching bases. The receptor was isolated from an adult with an advanced solid tumor such as melanoma, head and neck, liver or kidney cancer. Sequencing used CD4+ or CD8+ T cells sorted from blood, obtained in a trial of the OX40 agonist ivuxolimab. The base sequence is TGTGCCAGCAGTGCCTCCGTGGGGGGATACTCGGGGACCCAGTACTTC. This gives the protein CASSASVGGYSGTQYF.